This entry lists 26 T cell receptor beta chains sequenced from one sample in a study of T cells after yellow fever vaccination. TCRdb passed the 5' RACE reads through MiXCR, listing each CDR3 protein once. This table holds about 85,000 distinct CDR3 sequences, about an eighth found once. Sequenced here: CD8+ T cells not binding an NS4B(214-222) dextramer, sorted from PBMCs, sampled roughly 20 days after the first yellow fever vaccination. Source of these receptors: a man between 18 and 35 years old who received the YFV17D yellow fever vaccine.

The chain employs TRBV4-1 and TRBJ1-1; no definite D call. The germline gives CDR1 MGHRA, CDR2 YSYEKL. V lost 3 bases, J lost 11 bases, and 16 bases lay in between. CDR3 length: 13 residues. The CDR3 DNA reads TGCGCCAGCAGCCAGGGAGCTTTGTTTGGTGCTTTCTTT. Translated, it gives CASSQGALFGAFF.

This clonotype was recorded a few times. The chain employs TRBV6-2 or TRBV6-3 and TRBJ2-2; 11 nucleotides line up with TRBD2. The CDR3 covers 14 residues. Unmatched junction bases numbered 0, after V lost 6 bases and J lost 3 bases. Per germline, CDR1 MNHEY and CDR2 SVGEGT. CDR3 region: CASRGLADTGELFF. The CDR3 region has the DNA TGTGCCAGCAGGGGACTAGCGGACACCGGGGAGCTGTTTTTT.

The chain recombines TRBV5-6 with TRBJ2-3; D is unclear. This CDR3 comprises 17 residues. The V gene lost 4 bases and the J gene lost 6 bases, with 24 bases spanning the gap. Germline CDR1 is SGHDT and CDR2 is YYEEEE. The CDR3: CASSIPNDLLQGDTQYF. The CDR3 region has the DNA TGTGCCAGCAGCATCCCCAATGACCTCCTGCAAGGGGATACGCAGTATTTT.

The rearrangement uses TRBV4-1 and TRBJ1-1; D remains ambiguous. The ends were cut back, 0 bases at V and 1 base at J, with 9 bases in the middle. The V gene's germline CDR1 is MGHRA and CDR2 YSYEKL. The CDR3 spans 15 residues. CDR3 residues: CASSQEPDWNTEAFF. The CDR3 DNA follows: TGCGCCAGCAGCCAAGAACCAGATTGGAACACTGAAGCTTTCTTT.

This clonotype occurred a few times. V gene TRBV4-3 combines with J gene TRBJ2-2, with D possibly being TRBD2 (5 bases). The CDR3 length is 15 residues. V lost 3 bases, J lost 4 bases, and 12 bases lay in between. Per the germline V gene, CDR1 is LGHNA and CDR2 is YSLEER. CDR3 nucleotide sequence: TGCGCCAGCAGCCACGGACTGGGTAGCACCGGGGAGCTGTTTTTT. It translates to CASSHGLGSTGELFF.

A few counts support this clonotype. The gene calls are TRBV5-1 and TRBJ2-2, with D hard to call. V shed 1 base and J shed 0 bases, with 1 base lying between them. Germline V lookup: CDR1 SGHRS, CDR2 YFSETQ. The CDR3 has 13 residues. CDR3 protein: CASSLTNTGELFF. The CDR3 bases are TGCGCCAGCAGCTTGACGAACACCGGGGAGCTGTTTTTT.

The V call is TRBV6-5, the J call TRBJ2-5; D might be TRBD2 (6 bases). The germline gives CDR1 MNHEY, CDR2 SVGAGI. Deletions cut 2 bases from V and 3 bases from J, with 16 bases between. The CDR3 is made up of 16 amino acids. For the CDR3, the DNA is TGTGCCAGCAGTTACAGTATCAGCGGGCTAAAAGAGACCCAGTACTTC. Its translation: CASSYSISGLKETQYF.

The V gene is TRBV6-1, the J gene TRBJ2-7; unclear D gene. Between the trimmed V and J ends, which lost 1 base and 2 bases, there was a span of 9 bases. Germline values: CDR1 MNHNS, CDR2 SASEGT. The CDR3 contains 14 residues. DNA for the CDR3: TGTGCCAGCAGTGAAGTCAGTTTTCCCTACGAGCAGTACTTC. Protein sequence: CASSEVSFPYEQYF.

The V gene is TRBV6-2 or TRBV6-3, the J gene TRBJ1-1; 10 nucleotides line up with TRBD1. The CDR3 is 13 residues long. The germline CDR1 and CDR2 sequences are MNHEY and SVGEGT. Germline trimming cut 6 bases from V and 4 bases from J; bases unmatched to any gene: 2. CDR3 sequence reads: CASSGTGATEAFF. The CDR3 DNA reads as TGTGCCAGCAGCGGGACAGGGGCCACTGAAGCTTTCTTT.

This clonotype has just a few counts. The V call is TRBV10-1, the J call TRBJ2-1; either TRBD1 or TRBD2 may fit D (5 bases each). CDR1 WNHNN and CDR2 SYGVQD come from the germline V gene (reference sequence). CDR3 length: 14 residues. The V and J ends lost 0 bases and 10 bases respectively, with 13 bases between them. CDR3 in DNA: TGCGCCAGCAGTGAGTCGCCTGGGACGGGGGAGCAGTTCTTC. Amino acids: CASSESPGTGEQFF.

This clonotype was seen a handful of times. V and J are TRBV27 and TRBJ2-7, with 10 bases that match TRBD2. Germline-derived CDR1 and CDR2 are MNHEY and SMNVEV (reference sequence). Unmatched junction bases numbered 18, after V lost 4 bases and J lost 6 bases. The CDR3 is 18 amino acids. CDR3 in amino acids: CASSSLMGPASGGTEQYF. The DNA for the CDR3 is TGTGCCAGCAGTTCCCTTATGGGGCCGGCTAGCGGGGGAACCGAGCAGTACTTC.

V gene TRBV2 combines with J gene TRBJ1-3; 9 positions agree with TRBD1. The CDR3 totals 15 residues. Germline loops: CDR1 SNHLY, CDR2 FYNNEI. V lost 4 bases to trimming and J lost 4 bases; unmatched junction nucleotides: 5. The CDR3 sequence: CASSGGQGTGNTIYF. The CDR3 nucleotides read TGTGCCAGCAGTGGAGGACAGGGGACAGGAAACACCATATATTTT.

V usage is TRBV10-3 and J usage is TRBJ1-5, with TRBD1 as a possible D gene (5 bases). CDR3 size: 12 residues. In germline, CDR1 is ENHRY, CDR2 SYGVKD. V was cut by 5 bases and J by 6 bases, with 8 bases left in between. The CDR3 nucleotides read TGTGCCATCAGTACAGGCTCTCAGCCCCAGCATTTT. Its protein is CAISTGSQPQHF.

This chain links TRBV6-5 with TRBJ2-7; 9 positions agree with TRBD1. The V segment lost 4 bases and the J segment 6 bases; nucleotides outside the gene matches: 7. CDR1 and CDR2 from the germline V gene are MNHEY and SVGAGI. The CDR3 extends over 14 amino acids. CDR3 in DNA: TGTGCCAGCAGTTTCGGGACAGGGTCTTCCGAGCAGTACTTC. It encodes CASSFGTGSSEQYF.

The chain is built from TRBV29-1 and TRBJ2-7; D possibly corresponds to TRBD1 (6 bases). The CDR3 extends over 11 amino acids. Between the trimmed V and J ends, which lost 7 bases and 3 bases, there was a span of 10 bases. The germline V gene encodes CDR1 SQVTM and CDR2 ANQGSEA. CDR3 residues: CSALGHYEQYF. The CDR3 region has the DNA TGCAGCGCCCTGGGACACTACGAGCAGTACTTC.

CDR3 coding DNA: TGCGCCAGCAGCCCCCGGTTTGATGAAAAACTGTTTTTT. This codes for CASSPRFDEKLFF. The rearrangement uses TRBV4-1 and TRBJ1-4, with D hard to call. Trimming took off 4 bases at V and 6 bases at J, with 9 bases between the two ends. Germline V lookup: CDR1 MGHRA, CDR2 YSYEKL. This CDR3 spans 13 amino acids.

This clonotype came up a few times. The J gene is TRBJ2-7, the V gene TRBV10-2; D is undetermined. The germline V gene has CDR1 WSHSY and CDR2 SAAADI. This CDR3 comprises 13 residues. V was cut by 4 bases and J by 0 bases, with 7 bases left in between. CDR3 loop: CASSGALSYEQYF. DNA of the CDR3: TGCGCCAGCAGTGGGGCTCTCTCCTACGAGCAGTACTTC.

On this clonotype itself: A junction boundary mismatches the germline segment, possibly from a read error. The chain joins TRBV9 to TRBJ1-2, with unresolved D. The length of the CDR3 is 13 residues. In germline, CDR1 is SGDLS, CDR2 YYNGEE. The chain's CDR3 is CASSDVGGSGYNF. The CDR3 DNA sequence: TGTGCCAGCAGCGACGTAGGTGGGTCTGGCTACAACTTC.

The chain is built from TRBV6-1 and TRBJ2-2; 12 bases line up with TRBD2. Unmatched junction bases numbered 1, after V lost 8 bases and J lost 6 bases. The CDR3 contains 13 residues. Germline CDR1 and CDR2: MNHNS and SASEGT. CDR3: CASRTSGAGELFF. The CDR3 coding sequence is TGTGCCAGCCGGACTAGCGGGGCCGGGGAGCTGTTTTTT.

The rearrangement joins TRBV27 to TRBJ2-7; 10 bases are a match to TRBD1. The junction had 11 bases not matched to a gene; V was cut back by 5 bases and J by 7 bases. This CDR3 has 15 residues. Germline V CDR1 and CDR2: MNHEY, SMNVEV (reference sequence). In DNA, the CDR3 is TGTGCCAGCAGTCCCAGACAGGGGGCGTTGGGGGAGCAGTACTTC. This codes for CASSPRQGALGEQYF.

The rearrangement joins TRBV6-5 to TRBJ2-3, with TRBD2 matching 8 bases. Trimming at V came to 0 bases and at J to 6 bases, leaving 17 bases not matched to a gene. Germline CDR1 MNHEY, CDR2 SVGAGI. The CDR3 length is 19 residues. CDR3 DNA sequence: TGTGCCAGCAGTTACTCTGGTCGGGCGGGGGGAGCCCCAGGTGATACGCAGTATTTT. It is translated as CASSYSGRAGGAPGDTQYF.

This CDR3 is CASSPDTGRYEQYV. The CDR3 DNA reads as TGCGCCAGCAGCCCGGACACTGGGAGGTACGAGCAGTACGTC. This chain links TRBV5-1 with TRBJ2-7; weak D call: TRBD2 (6 bases). The V and J ends lost 4 bases and 4 bases respectively, with 15 bases between them. CDR3 length: 14 amino acids. In germline, CDR1 is SGHRS, CDR2 YFSETQ.

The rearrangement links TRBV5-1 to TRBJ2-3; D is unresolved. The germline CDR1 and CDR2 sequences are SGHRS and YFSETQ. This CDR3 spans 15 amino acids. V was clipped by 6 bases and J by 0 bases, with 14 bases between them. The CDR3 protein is CASKSRATSTDTQYF. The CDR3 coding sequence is TGCGCCAGCAAATCAAGGGCAACAAGCACAGATACGCAGTATTTT.

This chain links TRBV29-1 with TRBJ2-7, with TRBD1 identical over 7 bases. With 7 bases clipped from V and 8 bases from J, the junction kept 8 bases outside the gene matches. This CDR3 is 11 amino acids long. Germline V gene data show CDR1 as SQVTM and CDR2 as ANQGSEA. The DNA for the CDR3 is TGCAGCGGGTGGACAGGCGGTAAGCAGTACTTC. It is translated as CSGWTGGKQYF.

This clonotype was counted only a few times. DNA of the CDR3: TGTGCCAGCAGCTTCTGGAAAACAGATACGCAGTATTTT. This sequence encodes CASSFWKTDTQYF. The gene calls are TRBV7-2 and TRBJ2-3; D not certain. The germline V and J ends were trimmed by 3 bases and 3 bases, with 7 bases remaining between them. The germline CDR1 and CDR2 sequences are SGHTA and FQGNSA. This CDR3 comprises 13 residues.

CDR3 sequence reads: CASSRGLPTYNEQFF. In nucleotides, the CDR3 is TGTGCCAGCAGCCGCGGACTACCCACCTACAATGAGCAGTTCTTC. The genes are TRBV4-2 and TRBJ2-1, with a tentative D call TRBD2 (6 bases). Germline CDR1 and CDR2: LGHNA and YNFKEQ. V lost 4 bases, J lost 2 bases, and 12 bases lay in between. The CDR3 has 15 residues.